This entry is about one T cell receptor (beta chain). Antigen specificity is unknown. Run at survey level, the immunoSEQ assay was version v3.0. TCRdb's copy holds only in-frame clones and misses some; the assay was immunoSEQ multiplex PCR. The table has about 22,000 clones, 70% to 90% seen once. The CDR3 is made up of 15 amino acids. CDR1 MNHEY and CDR2 SVGAGI come from the germline V gene. Trimming stripped 0 bases from V and 8 bases from J, with 14 bases between. The source of the sample is a study of long-term antiretroviral therapy in people with HIV. Points from the study as a whole: ART was followed by higher diversity that remained below transplant donor controls.

The samples comprised about 0.85-11 million cryopreserved PBMC ahead of DNA extraction. This TCR was sampled from a woman aged 30 to 39 with HIV. This sequence joins TRBV6-5 and TRBJ1-5; the D gene is possibly TRBD1 (6 bases). Sequenced material: unsorted PBMCs, taken 1.8 years before starting antiretroviral therapy. For the CDR3, the DNA is TGTGCCAGCAGTTACTCGATCGAAGGGGGGAAGCCCCAGCATTTT. Amino acids: CASSYSIEGGKPQHF.